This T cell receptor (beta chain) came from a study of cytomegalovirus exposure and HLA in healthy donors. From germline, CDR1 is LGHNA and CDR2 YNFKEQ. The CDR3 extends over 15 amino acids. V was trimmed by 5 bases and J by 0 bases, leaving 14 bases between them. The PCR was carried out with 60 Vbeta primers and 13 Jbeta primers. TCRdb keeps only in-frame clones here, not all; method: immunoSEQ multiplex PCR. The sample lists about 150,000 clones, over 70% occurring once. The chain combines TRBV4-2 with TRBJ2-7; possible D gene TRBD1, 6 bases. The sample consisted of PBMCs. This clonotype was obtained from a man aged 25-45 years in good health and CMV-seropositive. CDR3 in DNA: TGTGCCAGCAGCTTCGTACAGGGAAGCTCCTACGAGCAGTACTTC. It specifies CASSFVQGSSYEQYF.